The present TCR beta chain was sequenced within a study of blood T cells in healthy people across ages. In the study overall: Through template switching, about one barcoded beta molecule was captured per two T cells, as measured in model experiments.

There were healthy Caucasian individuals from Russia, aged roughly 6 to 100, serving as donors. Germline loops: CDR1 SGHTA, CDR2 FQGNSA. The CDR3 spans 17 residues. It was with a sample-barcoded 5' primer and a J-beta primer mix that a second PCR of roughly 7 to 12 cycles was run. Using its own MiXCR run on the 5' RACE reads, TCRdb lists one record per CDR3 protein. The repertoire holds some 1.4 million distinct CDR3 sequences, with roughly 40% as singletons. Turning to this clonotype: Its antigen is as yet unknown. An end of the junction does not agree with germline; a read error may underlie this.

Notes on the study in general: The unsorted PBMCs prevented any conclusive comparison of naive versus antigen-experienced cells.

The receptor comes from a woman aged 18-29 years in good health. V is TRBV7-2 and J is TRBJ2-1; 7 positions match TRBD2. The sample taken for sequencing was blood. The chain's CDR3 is CASSQDSERGGNNEQFF. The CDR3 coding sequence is TGCGCCAGCAGCCAAGATTCCGAACGCGGGGGTAACAATGAGCAGTTCTTC.